A single sample is the source of the 4 T cell receptor beta chains below, sequenced in a study of T cell responses to AZD1222 COVID-19 vaccine. Method: immunoSEQ multiplex PCR; TCRdb's copy keeps in-frame clones and lacks some. The sample has 150,000 or so clones, approximately 91% seen once. The material was peripheral blood, obtained 28 days after the second AZD1222 dose. The receptors come from an adult who received the AZD1222 COVID-19 vaccine.

The chain couples TRBV5-1 to TRBJ2-1; D unclear. Per germline, CDR1 SGHRS and CDR2 YFSETQ. The CDR3 is made up of 15 amino acids. Trimming stripped 2 bases from V and 7 bases from J, with 16 bases between. The CDR3, as DNA: TGCGCCAGCAGCTTCAACACAGCTGGTGAGAATGAGCAGTTCTTC. Translating it yields CASSFNTAGENEQFF.

This clone has only one observation. The chain joins TRBV5-6 to TRBJ2-3; the D is unclear. Germline loops: CDR1 SGHDT, CDR2 YYEEEE. Trimming cost V 5 bases and J 1 base, with 8 bases left between them. The CDR3 is 13 amino acids. The CDR3: CASSLSGTDTQYF. The CDR3 DNA follows: TGTGCCAGCAGTTTGAGTGGCACAGATACGCAGTATTTT.

This sequence joins TRBV19 and TRBJ2-1; D not certain. The germline V gene encodes CDR1 LNHDA and CDR2 SQIVND (reference sequence). V gave up 6 bases and J gave up 6 bases, with 18 bases separating them. The CDR3 length is 15 residues. The CDR3 sequence is CASSSDSSQANEQFF. CDR3 DNA: TGTGCCAGTAGCTCAGATTCCTCTCAAGCCAATGAGCAGTTCTTC.

This chain joins TRBV24-1 and TRBJ2-5; 7 bases align to TRBD1. This CDR3 comprises 14 residues. The ends lost 4 bases at V and 4 bases at J; junction bases unmatched: 5. Germline V CDR1 and CDR2: KGHDR, SFDVKD. CDR3 region: CATSDWDSRETQYF. The CDR3 DNA follows: TGTGCCACCAGTGACTGGGACAGTAGAGAGACCCAGTACTTC.